This is a list of T cell receptor beta chains from one sample in a study of T cell changes during pregnancy in multiple sclerosis. Sequencing was performed with immunoSEQ multiplex PCR; in TCRdb, only in-frame clones are kept and a portion is missing. Of tens of thousands of clones listed, roughly 92% were seen once; the top ten hold about 2.8%. The sample consisted of peripheral blood, taken in the third trimester of pregnancy. These receptors were taken from a female donor in good health, enrolled as a control in a pregnancy study. The CDR3 runs from the conserved cysteine through the conserved F or W. D genes are given only for firm matches.

J gene	V gene	D gene	CDR3 DNA	CDR3 protein
TRBJ1-1	TRBV4-1	TRBD1	TGCGCCAGCAGCCAAGTACAGGGGGGGATGAACACTGAAGCTTTCTTT	CASSQVQGGMNTEAFF
TRBJ1-2	TRBV30	.	TGTGCCTGTCCTCGGGGGGGTTTGAATGGCTACACCTTC	CACPRGGLNGYTF
TRBJ2-5	TRBV10-3	TRBD2	TGTGCCATCAGAGGACTAGCCGGTGAGACCCAGTACTTC	CAIRGLAGETQYF
TRBJ1-4	TRBV6-6	.	TGTGCCAGCAGTTACTCAGGGGATAGTGAAAAACTGTTTTTT	CASSYSGDSEKLFF
TRBJ2-7	TRBV28	.	TGTGCCAGCAGTCCAGCGTTCTACGAGCAGTACTTC	CASSPAFYEQYF
TRBJ2-2	TRBV4-1	TRBD2	TGCGCCAGCAGCCTTACGGGGGGGTCAGGAACCGGGGAGCTGTTTTTT	CASSLTGGSGTGELFF
TRBJ2-1	TRBV14	.	TGTGCCAGCAGCCAAGCACAGAGGACAGAGCAGTTCTTC	CASSQAQRTEQFF
TRBJ2-7	TRBV28	.	TGTGCCAGCAGCATTCCCGCCCTAGGCGAGCAGTACTTC	CASSIPALGEQYF
TRBJ2-1	TRBV29-1	TRBD2	TGCAGCGTTGTAGGAGCGGGAGGGACCTACAATGAGCAGTTCTTC	CSVVGAGGTYNEQFF
TRBJ2-7	TRBV2	TRBD2	TGTGCCAGCAGTGATGCTGAGCGTGGTCTAGCGGGAGTCGAGCAGTACTTC	CASSDAERGLAGVEQYF